The present T cell receptor (beta chain) was sequenced within a study of blood T cell repertoires in COVID-19 (dated by TCRdb to the early 2020s). At the level of the whole study: The collaborator samples originated in the United States, Italy and Spain and spanned the acute and convalescent phases of COVID-19. The dataset comprised deeply sampled blood TCRbeta repertoires from subjects exposed to, actively infected with, or recovered from COVID-19. Sample metadata almost always included a de-identified subject ID, COVID-19 status, age in years and sex. Samples came from the ongoing ImmuneRACE study (first 160 participants) plus 1,254 subjects from 6 global collaborators. The material from the prospective study consisted of cDNA or gDNA derived from T cells, B-cell-depleted T cells, or PBMCs. Where HLA class I and class II types were available, the types were taken from metadata supplied by the sample provider, not from assay-based typing. The repertoires were released in a freely available public database meant as a resource for research on the immune response to SARS-CoV-2.

TCRbeta CDR3 regions were amplified from genomic DNA by means of the immunoSEQ Assay, a bias-controlled multiplex PCR. The source study handled its data this way. The number of nucleated cells in each sample was estimated from the amplification of reference gene primers within the assay. To quantify the absolute abundance of each unique TCRbeta CDR3 rearrangement, sequence reads were collapsed and filtered. Productive Simpson clonality was computed per sample as the square root of Simpson's diversity index over productive rearrangements. Drawn from immuneACCESS, this table holds only the in-frame rearrangements with V and J called that TCRdb kept. Clones are partly lost; checked studies trace under half to an unresolved V gene and leave the rest unexplained. V and J calls and clone size are given by that table; D and trimming were obtained from the DNA. Recorded for this sample are about 77,000 clones; more than 80% of them occurred a single time. The top ten clones comprise more than 4% of the sample.

What the work shows at the level of the full study, not this receptor alone: How much clinical and demographic metadata was included differed by source and by participant, and the metadata was provided uncurated.

The germline V gene encodes CDR1 KGHSH and CDR2 LQKENI. From the cysteine up to the phenylalanine, the CDR3 has a length of 14 residues. This entry keeps only the CDR3 DNA: 42 bases, framed from base 1. The V end gives up 5 bases and the J end 6 bases, leaving 8 bases in the junction not matched to a gene. Each collaborating institution followed its own protocols to collect whole blood in K2EDTA tubes. For TCRbeta analysis, collaborators shipped samples in one of three forms: frozen whole blood, isolated PBMCs, or DNA extracted from either of those sample types. On this clone: No antigen is known for it. The input lacks base qualities; no much larger clone sits a single base away.

The clonotype was recovered from a woman aged 70-85 years with acute or convalescent COVID-19. The sequenced material came from peripheral blood. This sequence uses TRBV18 and TRBJ2-7, and TRBD1 matches 9 of the central bases. The CDR3 reads CASSKDRGIGEQYF. The sequence in DNA is TGTGCCAGCTCAAAGGACAGGGGTATCGGCGAGCAGTACTTC.